The clone carrying this TCR beta chain turned up a few times. Its antigen is currently unknown. All sorted populations exceeded 95% purity. These data come from a study of beta chain features in type 1 diabetes. Study-wide results and limits: There was a moderate but significant shortening of TCRB CDR3s in all four CD4+ subsets of Type 1 diabetes patients.

The entirety of the isolated RNA underwent reverse transcription, so expressed TCRB transcripts were sequenced. For naive, central memory and regulatory T cell samples, reads averaged roughly 3.5 million. Sequenced by immunoSEQ multiplex PCR; TCRdb stores in-frame clones only, minus some. Among about 360,000 clones, roughly 12% were seen once, and the ten largest hold roughly 0.0097%. The germline V gene has CDR1 MDHEN and CDR2 SYDVKM. V dropped 6 bases and J dropped 9; count of bases not matched to a gene: 9. There are 15 residues in the CDR3. This chain links TRBV28 with TRBJ2-1; 12 bases fit TRBD2. The receptor was isolated from a woman aged 18-35 years with type 1 diabetes. The sequenced sample was naive CD4+ T cells from blood. CDR3 residues: CASRPSSGRAVEQFF. The CDR3 coding sequence is TGTGCCAGCAGACCGTCTAGCGGGAGGGCCGTTGAGCAGTTCTTC.